This T cell receptor (beta chain) was documented in a study of T cells in localized non-small cell lung cancer. This clone was observed a few times. This CDR3 has 17 residues. CDR1 MNHGY and CDR2 SVAAGI come from the germline V gene. Trimming took off 6 bases at V and 4 bases at J, with 24 bases between the two ends. Clones were read by immunoSEQ multiplex PCR, and TCRdb kept only the in-frame ones, dropping some. The table has 2,000 to 2,500 clones, roughly a quarter seen once. The sample consisted of lung tumor tissue, taken before any cancer treatment. The chain is built from TRBV6-9 and TRBJ2-5; tentatively, D is TRBD2 (5 bases). This TCR was sampled from a man between 40 and 69 years old with stage III lung adenocarcinoma. The CDR3 region has the DNA TGTGCCAGCAGGCAACGGAGGCCGTTCTCCAAAGGAGAGACCCAGTACTTC. As protein: CASRQRRPFSKGETQYF.